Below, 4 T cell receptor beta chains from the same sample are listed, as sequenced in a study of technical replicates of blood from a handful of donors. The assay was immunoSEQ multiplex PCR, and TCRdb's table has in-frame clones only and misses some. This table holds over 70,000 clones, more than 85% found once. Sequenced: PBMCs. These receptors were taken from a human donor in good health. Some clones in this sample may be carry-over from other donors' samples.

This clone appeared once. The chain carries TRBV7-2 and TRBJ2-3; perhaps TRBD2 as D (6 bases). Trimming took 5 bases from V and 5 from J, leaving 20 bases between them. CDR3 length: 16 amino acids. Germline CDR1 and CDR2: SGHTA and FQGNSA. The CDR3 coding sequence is TGTGCCAGCAGCGCCCCCACCCTAGCGCGGGGAGATACGCAGTATTTT. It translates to CASSAPTLARGDTQYF.

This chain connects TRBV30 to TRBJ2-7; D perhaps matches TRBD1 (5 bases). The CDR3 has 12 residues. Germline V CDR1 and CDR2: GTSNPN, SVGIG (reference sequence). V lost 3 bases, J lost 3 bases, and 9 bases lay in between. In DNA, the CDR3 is TGTGCCTGGAGGGACGACAGCTACGAGCAGTACTTC. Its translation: CAWRDDSYEQYF.

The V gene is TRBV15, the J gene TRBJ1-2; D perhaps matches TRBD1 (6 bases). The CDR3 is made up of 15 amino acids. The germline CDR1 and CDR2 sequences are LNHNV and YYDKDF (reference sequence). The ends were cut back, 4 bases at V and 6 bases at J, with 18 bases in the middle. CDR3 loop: CATSKQGAISDGYTF. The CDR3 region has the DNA TGTGCCACCAGCAAACAGGGTGCCATATCGGATGGCTACACCTTC.

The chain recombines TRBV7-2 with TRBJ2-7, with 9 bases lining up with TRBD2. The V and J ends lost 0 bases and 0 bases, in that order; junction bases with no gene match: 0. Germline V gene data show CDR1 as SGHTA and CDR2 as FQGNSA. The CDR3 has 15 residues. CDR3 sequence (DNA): TGTGCCAGCAGCTTAGCTAGCGGGAGCTCCTACGAGCAGTACTTC. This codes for CASSLASGSSYEQYF. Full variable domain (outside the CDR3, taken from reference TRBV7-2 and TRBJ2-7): GAGVSQSPSNKVTEKGKDVELRCDPISGHTALYWYRQSLGQGLEFLIYFQGNSAPDKSGLPSDRFSAERTGGSVSTLTIQRTQQEDSAVYLCASSLASGSSYEQYFGPGTRLTVT.